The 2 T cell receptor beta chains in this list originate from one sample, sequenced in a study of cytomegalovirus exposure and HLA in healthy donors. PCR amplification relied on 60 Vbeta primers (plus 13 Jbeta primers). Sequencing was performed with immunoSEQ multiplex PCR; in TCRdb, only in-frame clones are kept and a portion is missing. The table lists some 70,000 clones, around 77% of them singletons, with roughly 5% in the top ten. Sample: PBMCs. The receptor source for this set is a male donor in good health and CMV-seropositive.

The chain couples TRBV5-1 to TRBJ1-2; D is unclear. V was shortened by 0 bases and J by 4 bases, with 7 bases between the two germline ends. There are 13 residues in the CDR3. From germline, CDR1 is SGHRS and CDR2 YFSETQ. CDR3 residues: CASSLDGVYGYTF. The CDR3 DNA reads TGCGCCAGCAGCTTGGACGGGGTCTATGGCTACACCTTC.

The CDR3 sequence is CASSGDRGSPLHF. Here the CDR3 DNA reads TGTGCCAGCAGCGGGGACAGGGGTTCACCCCTCCACTTT. The chain has TRBV5-6 and TRBJ1-6, with 10 bases identical to TRBD1. Germline CDR1 and CDR2: SGHDT and YYEEEE. This CDR3 is built from 13 residues. V gave up 4 bases and J gave up 9 bases; unmatched junction bases: 1.